What follows is one T cell receptor (beta chain) and its context. The method was immunoSEQ multiplex PCR; TCRdb's version includes in-frame clones alone and lacks a portion of them. The sample includes 75,000 to 90,000 clones, 83% of them seen just once. CDR3 size: 15 residues. CDR1 and CDR2 (germline): SGHTA, FQGNSA. Trimming cost V 0 bases and J 0 bases, with 8 bases left between them. This record belongs to a study of blood T cell repertoires in COVID-19. The rearrangement links TRBV7-2 to TRBJ1-1; D possibly corresponds to TRBD1 (5 bases). Material: peripheral blood. The source is a human donor in a cohort sampled during active COVID-19. CDR3 loop: CASSLARGMNTEAFF. The CDR3 region has the DNA TGTGCCAGCAGCTTAGCGCGGGGCATGAACACTGAAGCTTTCTTT.